The source of this T cell receptor (beta chain) is a study of CD8+ T cells in alopecia areata. The treatment was: oral pan-JAK inhibitor, 5-10 mg twice daily. Isolated RNA was reverse transcribed into cDNA used as the sequencing template. The repertoire was sequenced with immunoSEQ multiplex PCR; TCRdb's copy has only in-frame clones and lacks some. The data hold under 250,000 clones, with 66% observed a single time. There are 12 residues in the CDR3. Trimming shortened V by 5 bases and J by 10 bases, and 14 bases separated the two germline ends. The germline gives CDR1 GTSNPN, CDR2 SVGIG (reference sequence).

The sequence was collected from a human donor with alopecia areata. The material sequenced was CD4+ T cells sorted from blood, taken at approximately week 44, from a patient treated with tofacitinib. The V and J genes are TRBV30 and TRBJ1-4; D may be TRBD1 (5 bases). CDR3 sequence reads: CAWSTGTLKLFF. The CDR3 DNA follows: TGTGCCTGGTCGACCGGGACCTTAAAACTGTTTTTT.